This TCR beta chain came from a study of circulating CD8 cells and anti-PD-1 response in melanoma. Study at large: Treatment was intravenous nivolumab at 3 mg/kg every 2 weeks. Study-level points and caveats: Peptide assays on expanded sorted subsets replaced tumor-based reactivity testing. Generally, no replicate experiments were performed. Subset repertoires were largely private at M1, with under 7.5% shared.

There are 17 residues in the CDR3. From germline, CDR1 is LNHDA and CDR2 SQIVND (reference sequence). The J segment lost 0 bases and the V segment lost 5 bases, leaving 10 bases of the junction unmatched. Four subsets defined by PD-1 and/or TIGIT were sorted from live CD3+CD8+TCRalphabeta+ cells. By sample fraction, this clonotype is large. The target antigen is unknown. Using approximately 15 ng of total RNA, TCR libraries were made with the QIAseq Immune Repertoire TCR panel. TCRdb ran MiXCR on the reads and lists one entry per CDR3 protein. This table has some 320 distinct CDR3 sequences, approximately 12% appearing once.

Sequencing used CD8+ T cells from PBMCs, obtained at baseline or after one month of anti-PD-1 therapy (not recorded which). This chain joins TRBV19 and TRBJ2-3; 8 nucleotides agree with TRBD2. This clonotype originated in a human donor with melanoma. As DNA, the CDR3 is TGTGCCAGTAGTTCTTCATCACTAGCGGAGAGCACAGATACGCAGTATTTT. It is translated as CASSSSSLAESTDTQYF.